This passage covers 24 T cell receptor beta chains from one sample sequenced in a study of metastatic and nonmetastatic thyroid tumors. With MiXCR, TCRdb called clones anew from the PCR reads. The sample consists of approximately 12,000 clones, about a quarter of them appearing once. The entire patient cohort was treatment-naive prior to thyroid surgery. The sequenced sample was adjacent normal tissue. The receptors were sampled from a female donor with papillary thyroid cancer or a benign thyroid nodule (not recorded which). Some clones in this sample may be carry-over from other donors' samples.

This clone is medium-sized in the sample. The J gene is TRBJ2-1, the V gene TRBV2, with 11 bases identical to TRBD2. The trim removed 6 bases at V and 3 bases at J, leaving 4 bases unmatched. The germline V gene encodes CDR1 SNHLY and CDR2 FYNNEI. This CDR3 is built from 15 residues. The CDR3 spells CASSLGLADYNEQFF. The CDR3 DNA reads TGTGCCAGCAGCCTGGGACTAGCGGACTACAATGAGCAGTTCTTC.

This clone was observed a few times. This chain connects TRBV12-3 or TRBV12-4 to TRBJ2-2, with D uncertain. V lost 7 bases and J lost 2, with 5 bases in between. This CDR3 comprises 12 residues. This chain's CDR3 is CASNRNTGELFF. CDR3 bases: TGTGCCAGCAATCGTAACACCGGGGAGCTGTTTTTT.

This clone was seen a few times. The chain recombines TRBV19 with TRBJ2-7; D may match TRBD1 or TRBD2 (7 bases each). The CDR3 spans 14 residues. Trimming removed 5 bases from V and 3 bases from J, with 14 bases in between. The germline V gene encodes CDR1 LNHDA and CDR2 SQIVND (reference sequence). In DNA form, the CDR3 reads TGTGCCAGTAGTCACCAGGGGGGGGTCTACGAGCAGTACTTC. Protein: CASSHQGGVYEQYF.

By share of the sample, this clone is medium-sized. The chain recombines TRBV9 with TRBJ2-7; the D gene is possibly TRBD2 (6 bases). From germline, CDR1 is SGDLS and CDR2 YYNGEE. The ends were cut back, 6 bases at V and 2 bases at J, with 15 bases in the middle. This CDR3 region has 14 residues. The CDR3 DNA reads as TGTGCCAGCACCCCGGGAGTTGGGGCCTACGAGCAGTACTTC. It yields the protein CASTPGVGAYEQYF.

This clone has at least ten counts. Given a much more abundant clone one base away, this may be a read error. The V and J genes are TRBV29-1 and TRBJ1-3, with D possibly matching TRBD1 (5 bases). The CDR3 runs to 13 residues. Germline lookup yields CDR1 SQVTM and CDR2 ANQGSEA. This CDR3 is CSARGSSGDTIYF. As DNA, the CDR3 is TGCAGCGCCCGGGGCAGCTCTGGAGACACCATATATTTT.

CDR3 nucleotide sequence: TGTGCCAGCAGTTACTCGGGACAGATCACAGATACGCAGTATTTT. This gives the protein CASSYSGQITDTQYF. The V call is TRBV6-5, the J call TRBJ2-3; 7 positions agree with TRBD1. This CDR3 has 15 residues. The germline V gene has CDR1 MNHEY and CDR2 SVGAGI. V gave up 0 bases and J gave up 2 bases; unmatched junction bases: 2.

This sequence joins TRBV12-3 or TRBV12-4 and TRBJ2-1; the match to TRBD2 covers 12 bases. V lost 3 bases and J lost 6; bases outside the gene matches: 6. This CDR3 contains 16 residues. CDR3 sequence (DNA): TGTGCCAGCAGTTTCAATCTAGCGGGAGGGTTCAATGAGCAGTTCTTC. Residues: CASSFNLAGGFNEQFF.

This clone is classed as medium-sized (0.01 to 0.1%). The chain joins TRBV6-2 or TRBV6-3 to TRBJ1-3; D not certain. The CDR3 contains 12 residues. The germline CDR1 and CDR2 sequences are MNHEY and SVGEGT. V was cut by 2 bases and J by 2 bases, with 1 base left in between. The CDR3 is CASSYPGNTIYF. CDR3 nucleotides: TGTGCCAGCAGTTACCCTGGAAACACCATATATTTT.

This chain connects TRBV12-3 or TRBV12-4 to TRBJ1-1; D remains ambiguous. Trimming left V 3 bases short and J 1 base short, with 6 bases between. The CDR3 runs 13 residues. This CDR3 is CASSFSPNTEAFF. The CDR3 bases are TGTGCCAGCAGTTTTTCCCCGAACACTGAAGCTTTCTTT.

In its sample, this clone was seen many times. The CDR3 sequence is CASSLGTGRSNQPQHF. In DNA, the CDR3 is TGTGCCAGCAGTTTGGGAACAGGGCGGAGCAATCAGCCCCAGCATTTT. This chain links TRBV28 with TRBJ1-5, with D possibly being TRBD1 (6 bases). Trimming removed 3 bases from V and 1 base from J, with 13 bases in between. Germline CDR1 reads MDHEN; CDR2 reads SYDVKM. The CDR3 has 16 amino acids.

This sequence joins TRBV6-1 and TRBJ1-3; D ambiguous. CDR1 is MNHNS and CDR2 is SASEGT in the germline V gene. V lost 5 bases and J lost 0, with 11 bases in between. The CDR3 is 15 amino acids. CDR3 in amino acids: CASSPTVSSGNTIYF. CDR3 nucleotide sequence: TGTGCCAGCAGTCCCACAGTGTCCTCTGGAAACACCATATATTTT.

This sequence joins TRBV7-9 and TRBJ2-5; TRBD1 is a possible D gene (5 bases). V was pared by 2 bases and J by 8 bases, with 21 bases between. CDR3 length: 16 amino acids. Germline-derived CDR1 and CDR2 are SEHNR and FQNEAQ (reference sequence). The CDR3: CASSLLGQGPGDTQYF. The CDR3 DNA reads TGTGCCAGCAGCTTATTGGGGCAGGGTCCTGGAGACACCCAGTACTTC.

The chain links TRBV12-3 or TRBV12-4 to TRBJ2-7; 8 nucleotides match TRBD1. J was trimmed by 0 bases and V by 4 bases; bases with no gene match: 8. The CDR3 sequence is 16 residues long. CDR3 region: CASSSKWTGSSYEQYF. The CDR3 DNA sequence: TGTGCCAGCAGTTCGAAGTGGACAGGGAGCTCCTACGAGCAGTACTTC.

The gene calls are TRBV12-3 or TRBV12-4 and TRBJ1-2, with unresolved D. V was pared by 1 base and J by 5 bases, with 14 bases between. The CDR3 sequence is 15 residues long. CDR3 region: CASSLVSGGEYGYTF. In DNA, the CDR3 is TGTGCCAGCAGTTTAGTCTCGGGCGGGGAGTATGGCTACACCTTC.

This clone counts as medium-sized (0.01 to 0.1%). The V call is TRBV6-5, the J call TRBJ2-4, with D uncertain. This CDR3 is 15 amino acids long. Trimming pared 0 bases from V and 3 bases from J, leaving 9 bases between. Germline CDR1 reads MNHEY; CDR2 reads SVGAGI. The CDR3 region has the DNA TGTGCCAGCAGTTACTCCCGGCAGGACAAAAACATTCAGTACTTC. This gives the protein CASSYSRQDKNIQYF.

The chain employs TRBV12-3 or TRBV12-4 and TRBJ2-3; D unresolved. This CDR3 comprises 12 residues. Trimming removed 1 base at V and 8 bases at J, with 7 bases between. CDR3: CASSLGLVTQYF. CDR3 in DNA: TGTGCCAGCAGTTTAGGGTTAGTTACGCAGTATTTT.

The genes are TRBV5-1 and TRBJ1-2; TRBD1 agrees at 8 bases. V lost 4 bases, J lost 3 bases, and 11 bases stayed unmatched. The germline gives CDR1 SGHRS, CDR2 YFSETQ. The CDR3 covers 16 residues. The DNA of the CDR3 is TGCGCCAGCAGCCCGGGGACAGGAGGAGGAGACTATGGCTACACCTTC. The encoded protein is CASSPGTGGGDYGYTF.

This clone was detected only once. As DNA, the CDR3 is TGTGCCAGCAGCTTCGAAGAATGGGGGAACACTGAAGCTTTCTTT. It is translated as CASSFEEWGNTEAFF. The chain employs TRBV5-5 and TRBJ1-1; no reliable D call. V was trimmed by 2 bases and J by 1 base, leaving 12 bases between them. Germline assignment: CDR1 SGHKS and CDR2 YYEKEE (reference sequence). The CDR3 length is 15 residues.

This clone was recorded many times. The chain joins TRBV7-9 to TRBJ2-7; D call uncertain. V gave up 3 bases and J gave up 5 bases, with 5 bases separating them. The germline gives CDR1 SEHNR, CDR2 FQNEAQ (reference sequence). This CDR3 comprises 11 residues. CDR3 nucleotides: TGTGCCAGCAGCTTCGGCCACGAGCAGTACTTC. Translation gives CASSFGHEQYF.

Many counts were recorded for this clone. The V and J genes are TRBV7-2 and TRBJ2-3, with no clear D. Per the germline V gene, CDR1 is SGHTA and CDR2 is FQGNSA. V lost 5 bases and J 1 base, leaving 10 bases between the germline ends. The CDR3 has 14 residues. In DNA, the CDR3 is TGTGCCAGCAGCCTACGAATACGCACAGATACGCAGTATTTT. The encoded protein is CASSLRIRTDTQYF.

This CDR3 is CASSQIPSGVTEAFF. The CDR3 nucleotides are TGCGCCAGCAGCCAAATCCCGTCAGGGGTAACTGAAGCTTTCTTT. The gene calls are TRBV4-1 and TRBJ1-1, with D perhaps matching TRBD1 (6 bases). With 2 bases removed from V and 5 bases from J, the gap between germline ends came to 15 bases. The CDR3 has 15 amino acids. In germline, CDR1 is MGHRA, CDR2 YSYEKL.

The rearrangement joins TRBV7-9 to TRBJ2-7, with a weak D call TRBD1 (5 bases). Trimming removed 9 bases at V and 3 bases at J, with 18 bases between. Per germline, CDR1 SEHNR and CDR2 FQNEAQ (reference sequence). The CDR3 runs 14 residues. The CDR3 bases are TGTGCCAGGGCAGGACACGTCAATGGCTACGAGCAGTACTTC. This codes for CARAGHVNGYEQYF.

By frequency in the sample, this clone is medium-sized (0.01 to 0.1%). The chain recombines TRBV7-9 with TRBJ2-3; 8 nucleotides line up with TRBD2. The CDR3 runs 17 residues. CDR1 and CDR2 from the germline V gene are SEHNR and FQNEAQ (reference sequence). The J segment lost 5 bases and the V segment lost 5 bases, leaving 15 bases of the junction unmatched. Written as DNA, the CDR3 is TGTGCCAGCAGCCCACGACTGAGCGGGAGTTTGGGAGATACGCAGTATTTT. Its protein is CASSPRLSGSLGDTQYF.

The chain is built from TRBV20-1 and TRBJ1-5; 10 nucleotides agree with TRBD1. J lost 0 bases, V lost 2 bases, and 13 bases had no gene match. Germline loops: CDR1 DFQATT, CDR2 SNEGSKA (reference sequence). The CDR3 totals 19 residues. CDR3 sequence: CSARHHRDRGLYSNQPQHF. The CDR3 coding sequence is TGCAGTGCTAGACACCACCGGGACAGGGGATTGTATAGCAATCAGCCCCAGCATTTT.